A selection of T cell receptor beta chains follows, all from one sample in a study of TIL therapy for anti-PD-1-resistant metastatic lung cancer. Assay: immunoSEQ multiplex PCR; the TCRdb copy retains only in-frame clones and omits some. The top ten hold approximately 9.9% of the sample, which has under 100,000 clones, roughly 65% seen once. The specimen comprised tumor tissue, sampled at baseline. The receptors derive from a person aged 30 to 80 with non-small cell lung cancer. The CDR3 runs from the conserved cysteine through the conserved F or W. The D gene is left open where the match is weak. Some rows mark clone size as missing; the rest say once, few, many or name a class of expanded clone.

j_call v_call clone_size d_call cdr3_nt cdr3_aa
TRBJ1-1 TRBV9 many - TGTGCCAGCAGCGTAGCTGGGGGGAACACTGAAGCTTTCTTT CASSVAGGNTEAFF
TRBJ1-2 TRBV27 - TRBD1 TGTGCCAGCAGTCCCCTCGAGACAGGGGCTTTATTGTATGGCTACACCTTC CASSPLETGALLYGYTF
TRBJ1-2 TRBV7-2 - TRBD1 TGTGCCAGCAGAGCCGGGACAGGGGGCGGCTACACCTTC CASRAGTGGGYTF
TRBJ2-7 TRBV7-8 once TRBD1 TGTGCCAGCAGCTCCCTCAGACGGGACAGGGCCTACGAGCAGTACTTC CASSSLRRDRAYEQYF
TRBJ1-5 TRBV28 - TRBD1 TGTGCCAGCAGGTCTCAGGGGGCAGGCAATCAGCCCCAGCATTTT CASRSQGAGNQPQHF
TRBJ2-4 TRBV5-4 medium-sized TRBD2 TGTGCCAGCAGCTTGGGACTAGCGGGGCCACAAAACATTCAGTACTTC CASSLGLAGPQNIQYF
TRBJ1-6 TRBV28 few - TGTGCCAGCAGTCCCGGACGGACGATTAATTCACCCCTCCACTTT CASSPGRTINSPLHF
TRBJ2-2 TRBV3-1/TRBV3-2 once TRBD1 TGTGCCAGCAGCCCCGGGACAGGGTACACCGGGGAGCTGTTTTTT CASSPGTGYTGELFF
TRBJ2-7 TRBV7-2 - - TGTGCCAGCAGCTTAGTACATCCGGGGCTTAGCTCCTACGAGCAGTACTTC CASSLVHPGLSSYEQYF
TRBJ2-1 TRBV27 - - TGTGCCAGCAGGTGGTTCGGGCGGCAGGAGCAGTTCTTC CASRWFGRQEQFF
TRBJ2-1 TRBV6-1 once - TGTGCCAGCAGTGAACAGGGGACGGTCTACAATGAGCAGTTCTTC CASSEQGTVYNEQFF
TRBJ2-3 TRBV11-3 - - TGTGCCAGCAGGTCGGGAGATACGCAGTATTTT CASRSGDTQYF
TRBJ2-7 TRBV10-3 - TRBD2 TGTGCCATCAGTGAGTCTGGCGGGAGACGGTACGAGCAGTACTTC CAISESGGRRYEQYF
TRBJ2-5 TRBV7-6 - TRBD1 TGTGCCAGCAGCTCCGGGACAGGCCAAGAGACCCAGTACTTC CASSSGTGQETQYF
TRBJ1-5 TRBV6-2/TRBV6-3 once - TGTGCCAGCAGTTACTCGAGTCAGGGCGATCAGCCCCAGCATTTT CASSYSSQGDQPQHF
TRBJ1-1 TRBV7-8 few - TGTGCCAGCAGCTTAGTTCGGGGAGGGATGAACACTGAAGCTTTCTTT CASSLVRGGMNTEAFF
TRBJ2-2 TRBV7-2 few - TGTGCCAGCAGCATTAGCCACGGTGGATCCGGGGAGCTGTTTTTT CASSISHGGSGELFF
TRBJ2-3 TRBV5-1 - TRBD2 TGCGCCAGCAGCTTGATGGCTAGCGGGAGGGCCGAATTAGGTACGCAGTATTTT CASSLMASGRAELGTQYF
TRBJ2-3 TRBV5-1 - - TGCGCCAGCAGCTTGTTACTAGCAGATACGCAGTATTTT CASSLLLADTQYF
TRBJ2-1 TRBV7-2 - TRBD2 TGTGCCAGCAGCTTAGCGGGGGGGACCCCCTACAATGAGCAGTTCTTC CASSLAGGTPYNEQFF
TRBJ2-2 TRBV11-3 - - TGTGTCAGCAGCGAGGGGGTAACGAACACCGGGGAGCTGTTTTTT CVSSEGVTNTGELFF
TRBJ2-2 TRBV6-2/TRBV6-3 - - TGTGCCAGCAGTTACCGGGCCCTCCGACGGAACACCGGGGAGCTGTTTTTT CASSYRALRRNTGELFF
TRBJ2-4 TRBV7-6 - TRBD1 TGTGCCAGCAGCGAGGGACAGGCGACTAAAAACATTCAGTACTTC CASSEGQATKNIQYF
TRBJ1-1 TRBV6-2/TRBV6-3 few TRBD1 TGTGCCAGCAGTTCTACAGGGGGCAGAAGTTCGAACACTGAAGCTTTCTTT CASSSTGGRSSNTEAFF
TRBJ1-2 TRBV28 - - TGTGCCAGCAGTTTGGGGATGGGAAAGGGGACCTACACCTTC CASSLGMGKGTYTF
TRBJ1-2 TRBV19 - TRBD1 TGTGCCAGTAGTATCCGTCGGGACAGGGGAGACGGCTACACCTTC CASSIRRDRGDGYTF
TRBJ2-7 TRBV3-1/TRBV3-2 - TRBD1 TGTGCCAGCAGCCAAGCCGGGACAGGGACCTACGAGCAGTACTTC CASSQAGTGTYEQYF
TRBJ2-3 TRBV7-2 - - TGTGCCAGCAGCGCCACTAGCAGGGCGCAGTATTTT CASSATSRAQYF
TRBJ2-7 TRBV30 - - TGTGCCTGGAGTGTACAGAGGATAGGAGAGCAGTACTTC CAWSVQRIGEQYF
TRBJ2-1 TRBV12-3/TRBV12-4 - TRBD1 TGTGCCAGCAGTAAGACAGGGGCAGGTGAGCAGTTCTTC CASSKTGAGEQFF
TRBJ2-2 TRBV20-1 once TRBD2 TGCAGTGCTAGTCCTATACTAGCGGGGGCCGGGGAGCTGTTTTTT CSASPILAGAGELFF
TRBJ1-5 TRBV10-3 - - TGTGCCATCAGTGACGGACGTAGCAATCAGCCCCAGCATTTT CAISDGRSNQPQHF
TRBJ2-5 TRBV4-1 once TRBD2 TGCGCCAGCAGCCAAGTAGCGGGGGAGACCCAGTACTTC CASSQVAGETQYF
TRBJ1-2 TRBV4-1 - TRBD1 TGCGCCAGCAGCCCGGAGGACAGGGGGCTTAAGGATGGCTACACCTTC CASSPEDRGLKDGYTF
TRBJ1-2 TRBV19 - - TGTGCCAGTAACAGGGCGGGGGGAGCTAACTATGGCTACACCTTC CASNRAGGANYGYTF
TRBJ2-5 TRBV6-5 few - TGTGCCAGCAGTTACATGGGACAACTCTGGCAAGAGACCCAGTACTTC CASSYMGQLWQETQYF
TRBJ1-5 TRBV2 - TRBD1 TGTGCCAGCAGCAAACAGGGGGGGTCCAATCAGCCCCAGCATTTT CASSKQGGSNQPQHF
TRBJ2-4 TRBV20-1 - - TGCAGTGCTCCGCAGGGGAACATTCAGTACTTC CSAPQGNIQYF
TRBJ2-3 TRBV7-6 few TRBD2 TGTGCCAGCAGCTCTCTAGCGGGGGATTTTACGCAGTATTTT CASSSLAGDFTQYF
TRBJ2-1 TRBV7-8 - TRBD2 TGTGCCAGTCGGGGACTAGCGGGGGGGCCGAGGGAGCAGTTCTTC CASRGLAGGPREQFF
TRBJ2-1 TRBV6-4 - TRBD2 TGTGCCAGCAGTCCTACAGGGACTAGCGGGTACAATGAGCAGTTCTTC CASSPTGTSGYNEQFF
TRBJ2-3 TRBV5-6 - - TGTGCCAGCAGCGTGAGGCTAGGAACTAGCACAGATACGCAGTATTTT CASSVRLGTSTDTQYF
TRBJ1-1 TRBV19 - - TGTGCCAGCTCCCTAGGGGGGAGAACTGAAGCTTTCTTT CASSLGGRTEAFF
TRBJ2-7 TRBV14 - - TGTGCCAGCAGCCCGTCGAGCGGGCGCCTTTACGAGCAGTACTTC CASSPSSGRLYEQYF
TRBJ2-1 TRBV11-2 - - TGTGCCAGCAGCTTAGGAGGGAGCTACAATGAGCAGTTCTTC CASSLGGSYNEQFF
TRBJ1-6 TRBV6-5 - - TGTGCCAGCAGTTTAGACTCCTATAATTCACCCCTCCACTTT CASSLDSYNSPLHF
TRBJ2-1 TRBV9 - - TGTGCCAGCAGCGTAGAACCGAGGGGCACCTACAATGAGCAGTTCTTC CASSVEPRGTYNEQFF
TRBJ2-7 TRBV29-1 - - TGCAGCGTTGGGAGTGATTTTTCCTACGAGCAGTACTTC CSVGSDFSYEQYF
TRBJ2-1 TRBV6-2/TRBV6-3 - TRBD2 TGTGCCAGCAGTTTCCCCGGGAGGCGCGATGAGCAGTTCTTC CASSFPGRRDEQFF
TRBJ2-7 TRBV7-2 - TRBD2 TGTGCCAGCAGCTTAAGCCTAGCGGGAGCTAACGAGCAGTACTTC CASSLSLAGANEQYF